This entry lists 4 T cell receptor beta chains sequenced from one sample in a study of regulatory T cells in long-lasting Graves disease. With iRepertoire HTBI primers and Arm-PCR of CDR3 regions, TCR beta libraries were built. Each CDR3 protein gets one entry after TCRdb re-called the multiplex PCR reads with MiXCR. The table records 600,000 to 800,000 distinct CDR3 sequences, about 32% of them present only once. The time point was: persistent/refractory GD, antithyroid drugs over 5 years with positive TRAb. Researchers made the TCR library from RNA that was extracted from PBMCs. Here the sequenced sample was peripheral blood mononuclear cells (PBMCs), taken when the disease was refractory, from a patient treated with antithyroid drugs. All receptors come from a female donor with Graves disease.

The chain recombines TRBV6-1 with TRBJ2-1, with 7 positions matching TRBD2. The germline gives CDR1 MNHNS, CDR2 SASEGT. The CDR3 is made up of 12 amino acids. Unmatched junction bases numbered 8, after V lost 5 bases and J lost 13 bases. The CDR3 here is CASSPTSVGQFF. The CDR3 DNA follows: TGTGCCAGCAGTCCCACTAGCGTGGGCCAGTTCTTC.

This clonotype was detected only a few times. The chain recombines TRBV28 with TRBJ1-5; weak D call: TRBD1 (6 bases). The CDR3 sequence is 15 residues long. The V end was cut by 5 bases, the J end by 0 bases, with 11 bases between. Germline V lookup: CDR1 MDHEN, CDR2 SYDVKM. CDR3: CASSQQGNSNQPQHF. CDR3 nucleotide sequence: TGTGCCAGCAGTCAGCAGGGGAATAGCAATCAGCCCCAGCATTTT.

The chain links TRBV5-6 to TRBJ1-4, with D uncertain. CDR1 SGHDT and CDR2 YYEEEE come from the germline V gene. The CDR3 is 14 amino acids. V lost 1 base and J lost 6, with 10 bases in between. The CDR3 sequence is CASSLSGVDEKLFF. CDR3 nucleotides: TGTGCCAGCAGCTTGAGCGGGGTAGATGAAAAACTGTTTTTT. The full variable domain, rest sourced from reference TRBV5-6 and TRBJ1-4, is DAGVTQSPTHLIKTRGQQVTLRCSPKSGHDTVSWYQQALGQGPQFIFQYYEEEERQRGNFPDRFSGHQFPNYSSELNVNALLLGDSALYLCASSLSGVDEKLFFGSGTQLSVL.

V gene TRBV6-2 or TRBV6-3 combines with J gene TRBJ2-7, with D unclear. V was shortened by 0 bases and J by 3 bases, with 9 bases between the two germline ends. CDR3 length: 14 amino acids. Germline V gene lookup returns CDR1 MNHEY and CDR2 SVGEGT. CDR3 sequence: CASSYSSTGYEQYF. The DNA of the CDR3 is TGTGCCAGCAGTTACTCTTCGACCGGCTACGAGCAGTACTTC.